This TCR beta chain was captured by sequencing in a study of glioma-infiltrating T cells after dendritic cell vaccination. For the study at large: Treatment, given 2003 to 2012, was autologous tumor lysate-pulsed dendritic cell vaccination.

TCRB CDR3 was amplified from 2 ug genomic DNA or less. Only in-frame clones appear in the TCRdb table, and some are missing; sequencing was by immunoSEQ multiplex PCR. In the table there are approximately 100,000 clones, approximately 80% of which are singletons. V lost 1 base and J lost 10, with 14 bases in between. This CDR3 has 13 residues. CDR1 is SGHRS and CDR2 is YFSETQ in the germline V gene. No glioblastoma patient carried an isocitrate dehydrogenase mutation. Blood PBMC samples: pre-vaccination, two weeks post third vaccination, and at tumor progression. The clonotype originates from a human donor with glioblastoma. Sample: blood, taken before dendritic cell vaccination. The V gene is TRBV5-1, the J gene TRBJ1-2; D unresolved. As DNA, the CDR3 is TGCGCCAGCAGCTTGAGTGGGGAGAGTCTCTACACCTTC. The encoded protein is CASSLSGESLYTF.